These 20 T cell receptor beta chains share one sample of origin, sequenced in a study of beta chain features in type 1 diabetes. The study reverse transcribed the entire isolated RNA, so it sequenced expressed TCRB transcripts. Profiled with immunoSEQ multiplex PCR; TCRdb holds only in-frame clones, not every one. The table records more than 120,000 clones, 10% to 15% of them present only once. These TCRs' antigens remain unknown. Study results and limitations: For Type 1 diabetes patients, all four CD4+ subsets carried TCRB CDR3s that were moderately but significantly shorter.

Input material: central memory CD4+ T cells from blood. The source is a man between 18 and 35 years old with type 1 diabetes.

This chain uses TRBV5-1 with TRBJ1-2; D is unclear. There are 12 residues in the CDR3. The germline V and J ends were trimmed by 4 bases and 3 bases, with 7 bases remaining between them. Per the germline V gene, CDR1 is SGHRS and CDR2 is YFSETQ. Written as DNA, the CDR3 is TGCGCCAGCAGCCCGGATGACTATGGCTACACCTTC. This gives the protein CASSPDDYGYTF.

The sample holds many counts of this clone. J is TRBJ1-2 and V is TRBV7-9; TRBD1 agrees at 12 bases. The CDR3 loop spans 14 amino acids. With V trimmed by 4 bases and J by 6 bases, 3 bases remained unmatched. Germline V gene lookup returns CDR1 SEHNR and CDR2 FQNEAQ (reference sequence). The CDR3 coding sequence is TGTGCCAGCAGCTGGGACAGGGGGCAGGATGGCTACACCTTC. The encoded protein is CASSWDRGQDGYTF. Drawing the rest from reference TRBV7-9 and TRBJ1-2, the complete variable domain is DTGVSQNPRHKITKRGQNVTFRCDPISEHNRLYWYRQTLGQGPEFLTYFQNEAQLEKSRLLSDRFSAERPKGSFSTLEIQRTEQGDSAMYLCASSWDRGQDGYTFGSGTRLTVV.

V is TRBV9 and J is TRBJ2-3, with 10 bases identical to TRBD2. CDR1 is SGDLS and CDR2 is YYNGEE in the germline V gene. V lost 1 base and J lost 6; bases outside the gene matches: 5. The CDR3 covers 15 residues. CDR3 region: CASSVFSGGQDTQYF. The CDR3 region has the DNA TGTGCCAGCAGCGTATTTAGCGGGGGGCAGGATACGCAGTATTTT.

V is TRBV19 and J is TRBJ2-4, with D perhaps TRBD2 (5 bases). CDR3 length: 15 amino acids. From germline, CDR1 is LNHDA and CDR2 SQIVND (reference sequence). Trimming removed 5 bases at V and 1 base at J, with 12 bases between. The CDR3 region is CASSGGPGAKNIQYF. In nucleotides, the CDR3 is TGTGCCAGTAGTGGCGGGCCTGGGGCCAAAAACATTCAGTACTTC.

This clone was seen a few times. The chain combines TRBV7-9 with TRBJ1-2; D is uncertain. Germline V gene lookup returns CDR1 SEHNR and CDR2 FQNEAQ (reference sequence). V was cut by 4 bases and J by 7 bases, with 10 bases left in between. The CDR3 consists of 12 residues. CDR3 sequence: CASSSWSTGYTF. DNA for the CDR3: TGTGCCAGCAGCTCTTGGTCCACTGGCTACACCTTC.

The V call is TRBV27, the J call TRBJ1-1; D is unresolved. The V end was cut by 0 bases, the J end by 0 bases, with 14 bases between. This CDR3 comprises 17 residues. CDR1 MNHEY and CDR2 SMNVEV come from the germline V gene (reference sequence). For the CDR3, the DNA is TGTGCCAGCAGTTTATCCGGTTTCGGTTACATGAACACTGAAGCTTTCTTT. Protein: CASSLSGFGYMNTEAFF.

This clone was seen more than once but under ten times. This chain uses TRBV12-5 with TRBJ1-1; D gene ambiguous. Germline lookup yields CDR1 LGHNT and CDR2 FRNRAP. The CDR3 covers 12 residues. V shed 7 bases and J shed 8 bases, with 14 bases lying between them. CDR3 sequence reads: CASALGRREAFF. The CDR3 DNA reads as TGTGCTAGTGCGCTAGGGCGAAGAGAAGCTTTCTTT.

The chain recombines TRBV29-1 with TRBJ1-2; D possibly corresponds to TRBD1 (5 bases). The CDR3 consists of 13 residues. The germline V gene has CDR1 SQVTM and CDR2 ANQGSEA. V lost 7 bases, J lost 6 bases, and 18 bases lay in between. For the CDR3, the DNA is TGCAGCGGTTCGAGGGGCCAGATGGATGGCTACACCTTC. This codes for CSGSRGQMDGYTF.

This clone was found a few times. J is TRBJ1-1 and V is TRBV7-9; weak D call: TRBD1 (5 bases). Per germline, CDR1 SEHNR and CDR2 FQNEAQ (reference sequence). The length of the CDR3 is 15 residues. Trimming took off 4 bases at V and 0 bases at J, with 12 bases between the two ends. CDR3 DNA sequence: TGTGCCAGCAGCTCCCGAGGGGAGTTGAACACTGAAGCTTTCTTT. It specifies CASSSRGELNTEAFF.

This clone was counted between two and nine times. The gene calls are TRBV27 and TRBJ2-1; 10 bases line up with TRBD2. This CDR3 spans 16 amino acids. Per the germline V gene, CDR1 is MNHEY and CDR2 is SMNVEV (reference sequence). The V and J ends lost 3 bases and 4 bases, in that order; junction bases with no gene match: 6. DNA for the CDR3: TGTGCCAGCAGTTTTTCACTAGCGGGGTCTTACAATGAGCAGTTCTTC. The encoded protein is CASSFSLAGSYNEQFF.

This clone was seen more than once but under ten times. The chain links TRBV9 to TRBJ2-5; the D is unclear. Trimming stripped 4 bases from V and 2 bases from J, with 12 bases between. CDR1 is SGDLS, CDR2 YYNGEE, per germline. This CDR3 region has 14 residues. The CDR3 DNA reads TGTGCCAGCAGCATAGGGAACACTCAAGAGACCCAGTACTTC. It is translated as CASSIGNTQETQYF. Supplemented by reference TRBV9 and TRBJ2-5, the full variable domain reads DSGVTQTPKHLITATGQRVTLRCSPRSGDLSVYWYQQSLDQGLQFLIQYYNGEERAKGNILERFSAQQFPDLHSELNLSSLELGDSALYFCASSIGNTQETQYFGPGTRLLVL.

The gene calls are TRBV6-1 and TRBJ2-4; either TRBD1 or TRBD2 may supply D (5 bases each). Deletions cut 7 bases from V and 1 base from J, with 8 bases between. The CDR3 length is 13 residues. Germline CDR1 MNHNS, CDR2 SASEGT. In DNA, the CDR3 is TGTGCCAGCACCAGGGACGCCAAAAACATTCAGTACTTC. It translates to CASTRDAKNIQYF.

This clone has more than one count but fewer than ten. This chain connects TRBV18 to TRBJ2-5; D is perhaps TRBD1 (6 bases). The germline V gene has CDR1 KGHSH and CDR2 LQKENI. Trimming stripped 2 bases from V and 5 bases from J, with 9 bases between. This CDR3 contains 13 residues. CDR3 residues: CASSPNREETQYF. DNA of the CDR3: TGTGCCAGCTCACCAAACAGGGAGGAGACCCAGTACTTC.

V gene TRBV5-1 combines with J gene TRBJ2-5; D uncertain. This CDR3 comprises 13 residues. The germline V gene encodes CDR1 SGHRS and CDR2 YFSETQ. With 4 bases removed from V and 1 base from J, the gap between germline ends came to 8 bases. The CDR3, as DNA: TGCGCCAGCAGCCCCGGATCCCAAGAGACCCAGTACTTC. Translating gives CASSPGSQETQYF. The variable domain in full, with the rest retrieved from reference TRBV5-1 and TRBJ2-5, is KAGVTQTPRYLIKTRGQQVTLSCSPISGHRSVSWYQQTPGQGLQFLFEYFSETQRNKGNFPGRFSGRQFSNSRSEMNVSTLELGDSALYLCASSPGSQETQYFGPGTRLLVL.

This clone is a singleton in its sample. The V call is TRBV5-4, the J call TRBJ1-2; D is ambiguous. Germline lookup yields CDR1 SGHNT and CDR2 YYREEE (reference sequence). Trimming removed 9 bases at V and 4 bases at J, with 16 bases between. The CDR3 is 13 residues long. CDR3 DNA: TGTGCCACCCAAGGCACCAACCTCTATGGCTACACCTTC. This codes for CATQGTNLYGYTF.

CDR3 in DNA: TGTGCCAGCAGCTTAATTAGCACTGAAGCTTTCTTT. Protein product: CASSLISTEAFF. The rearrangement links TRBV7-9 to TRBJ1-1; no definite D call. Trimming pared 2 bases from V and 4 bases from J, leaving 5 bases between. Germline CDR1 SEHNR, CDR2 FQNEAQ (reference sequence). This CDR3 region has 12 residues.

This sequence joins TRBV19 and TRBJ1-2; TRBD1 might be the D (5 bases). Germline lookup yields CDR1 LNHDA and CDR2 SQIVND (reference sequence). This CDR3 has 13 amino acids. Trimming pared 0 bases from V and 4 bases from J, leaving 6 bases between. The CDR3 DNA is TGTGCCAGTAGTATAGACACAGGCTATGGCTACACCTTC. Its protein is CASSIDTGYGYTF. Combining the CDR3 with reference TRBV19 and TRBJ1-2 gives the whole variable domain DGGITQSPKYLFRKEGQNVTLSCEQNLNHDAMYWYRQDPGQGLRLIYYSQIVNDFQKGDIAEGYSVSREKKESFPLTVTSAQKNPTAFYLCASSIDTGYGYTFGSGTRLTVV.

The sample holds many counts of this clone. The V call is TRBV5-1, the J call TRBJ2-3; D remains ambiguous. Germline CDR1 is SGHRS and CDR2 is YFSETQ. There are 14 residues in the CDR3. V lost 5 bases to trimming and J lost 2 bases, with 12 bases between them. CDR3 nucleotides: TGCGCCAGCAGACCCCTTATGAACACAGATACGCAGTATTTT. Translating it yields CASRPLMNTDTQYF.

The chain combines TRBV5-1 with TRBJ2-5; 9 nucleotides match TRBD1. V was clipped by 4 bases and J by 1 base; unmatched bases: 5. The CDR3 contains 15 residues. CDR1 is SGHRS and CDR2 is YFSETQ in the germline V gene. CDR3 sequence (DNA): TGCGCCAGCAGCCCAGGACAGGGGACCCAAGAGACCCAGTACTTC. It codes for CASSPGQGTQETQYF.

The chain uses TRBV4-2 and TRBJ1-1; the D gene is possibly TRBD1 (5 bases). CDR1 is LGHNA and CDR2 is YNFKEQ in the germline V gene. This CDR3 is built from 15 residues. V was pared by 4 bases and J by 1 base, with 13 bases between. CDR3 protein: CASSPNPQGNTEAFF. CDR3 sequence (DNA): TGTGCCAGCAGCCCCAACCCTCAGGGGAACACTGAAGCTTTCTTT.